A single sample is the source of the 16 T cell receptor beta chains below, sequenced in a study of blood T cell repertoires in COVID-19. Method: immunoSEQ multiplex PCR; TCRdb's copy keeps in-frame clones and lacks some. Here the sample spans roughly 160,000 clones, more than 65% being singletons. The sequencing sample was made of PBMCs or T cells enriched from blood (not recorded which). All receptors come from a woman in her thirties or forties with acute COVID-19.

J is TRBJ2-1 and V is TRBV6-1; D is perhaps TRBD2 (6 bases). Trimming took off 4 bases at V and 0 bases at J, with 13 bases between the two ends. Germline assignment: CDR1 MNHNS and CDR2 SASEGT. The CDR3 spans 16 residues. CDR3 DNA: TGTGCCAGCAGTGTCCGGGAGATGAGCTCCTACAATGAGCAGTTCTTC. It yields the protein CASSVREMSSYNEQFF.

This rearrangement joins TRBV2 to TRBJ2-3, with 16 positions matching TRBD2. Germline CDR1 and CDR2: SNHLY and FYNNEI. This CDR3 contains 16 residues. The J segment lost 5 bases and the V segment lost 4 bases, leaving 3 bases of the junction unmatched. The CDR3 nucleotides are TGTGCCAGCAGTGCGGGACTAGCGGGAGGGGGAGATACGCAGTATTTT. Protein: CASSAGLAGGGDTQYF.

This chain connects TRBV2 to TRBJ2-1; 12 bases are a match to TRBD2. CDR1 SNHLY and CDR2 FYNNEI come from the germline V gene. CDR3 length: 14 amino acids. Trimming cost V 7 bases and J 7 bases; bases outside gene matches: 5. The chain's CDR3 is CASIFLAGGNEQFF. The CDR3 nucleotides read TGTGCCAGCATATTCCTAGCGGGGGGGAATGAGCAGTTCTTC.

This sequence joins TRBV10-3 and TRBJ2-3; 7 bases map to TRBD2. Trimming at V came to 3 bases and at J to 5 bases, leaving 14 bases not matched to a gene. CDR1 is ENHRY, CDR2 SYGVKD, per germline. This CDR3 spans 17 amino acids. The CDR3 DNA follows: TGTGCCATCAGTGATGCCCCATTTGCGGGAGTAGGAGATACGCAGTATTTT. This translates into CAISDAPFAGVGDTQYF.

The CDR3 coding sequence is TGTGCCAGTAGCACTACTAGCGGGAGGGCCATTCTTGAGCAGTTCTTC. Translating gives CASSTTSGRAILEQFF. The rearrangement links TRBV19 to TRBJ2-1, with 13 bases matching TRBD2. V shed 6 bases, J shed 9 bases, and the junction held 11 bases outside the gene matches. CDR1 is LNHDA and CDR2 is SQIVND in the germline V gene (reference sequence). This CDR3 region has 16 residues.

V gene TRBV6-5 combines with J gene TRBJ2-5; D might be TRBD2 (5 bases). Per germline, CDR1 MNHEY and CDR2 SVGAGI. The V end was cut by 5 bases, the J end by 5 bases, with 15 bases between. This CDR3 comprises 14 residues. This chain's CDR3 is CASSPFSPGETQYF. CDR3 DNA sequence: TGTGCCAGCAGTCCCTTCAGCCCGGGGGAGACCCAGTACTTC.

The CDR3 protein is CASRGAGSTDTQYF. CDR3 in DNA: TGTGCCAGCAGAGGAGCGGGAAGCACAGATACGCAGTATTTT. The rearrangement uses TRBV2 and TRBJ2-3; TRBD2 matches 7 bases. CDR1 and CDR2 from the germline V gene are SNHLY and FYNNEI. The CDR3 sequence is 14 residues long. With V trimmed by 6 bases and J by 0 bases, 3 bases remained unmatched.

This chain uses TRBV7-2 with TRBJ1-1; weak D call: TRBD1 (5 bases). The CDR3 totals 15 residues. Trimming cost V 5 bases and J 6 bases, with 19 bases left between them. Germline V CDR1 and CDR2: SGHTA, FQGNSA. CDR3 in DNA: TGTGCCAGCAGCCTTGAGCGGCAGGGAGGTTCTGAAGCTTTCTTT. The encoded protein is CASSLERQGGSEAFF.

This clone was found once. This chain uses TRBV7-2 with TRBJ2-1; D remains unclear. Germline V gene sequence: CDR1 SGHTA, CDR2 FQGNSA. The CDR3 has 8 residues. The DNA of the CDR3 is TGTGGAGGTCCTGAGCAGTTCTTC. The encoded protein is CGGPEQFF.

CDR3 sequence reads: CATETPNTEAFF. The CDR3 nucleotides read TGTGCCACCGAGACTCCCAACACTGAAGCTTTCTTT. The J gene is TRBJ1-1, the V gene TRBV28; D unresolved. CDR3 length equals 12 residues. Germline CDR1 reads MDHEN; CDR2 reads SYDVKM. The V gene lost 10 bases and the J gene lost 2 bases, with 11 bases spanning the gap.

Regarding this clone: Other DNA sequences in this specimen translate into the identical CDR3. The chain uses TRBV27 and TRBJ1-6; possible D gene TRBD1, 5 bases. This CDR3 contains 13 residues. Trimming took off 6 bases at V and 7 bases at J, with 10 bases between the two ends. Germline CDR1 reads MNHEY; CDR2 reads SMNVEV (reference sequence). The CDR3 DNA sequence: TGTGCCAGCAGGAATAGGGGAAATTCACCCCTCCACTTT. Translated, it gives CASRNRGNSPLHF.

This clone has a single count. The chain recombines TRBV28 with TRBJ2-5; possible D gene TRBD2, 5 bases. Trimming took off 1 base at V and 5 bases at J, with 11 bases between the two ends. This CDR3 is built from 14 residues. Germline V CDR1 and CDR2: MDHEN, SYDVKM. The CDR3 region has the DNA TGTGCCAGCAGTTTATCTCCCGGCGGGGAGACCCAGTACTTC. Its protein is CASSLSPGGETQYF.

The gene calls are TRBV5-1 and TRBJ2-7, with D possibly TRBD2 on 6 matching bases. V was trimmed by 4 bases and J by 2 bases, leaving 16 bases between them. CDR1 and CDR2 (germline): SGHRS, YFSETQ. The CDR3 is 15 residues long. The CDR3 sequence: CASSPQAGTPYEQYF. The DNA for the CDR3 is TGCGCCAGCAGCCCACAAGCCGGGACTCCCTACGAGCAGTACTTC.

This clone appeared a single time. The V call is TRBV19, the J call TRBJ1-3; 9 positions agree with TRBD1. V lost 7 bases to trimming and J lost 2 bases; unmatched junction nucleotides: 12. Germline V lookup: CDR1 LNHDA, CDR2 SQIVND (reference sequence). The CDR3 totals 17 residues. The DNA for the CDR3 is TGTGCCAGTAATCAGGGACAGGGCATTAACACTGGAAACACCATATATTTT. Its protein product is CASNQGQGINTGNTIYF.

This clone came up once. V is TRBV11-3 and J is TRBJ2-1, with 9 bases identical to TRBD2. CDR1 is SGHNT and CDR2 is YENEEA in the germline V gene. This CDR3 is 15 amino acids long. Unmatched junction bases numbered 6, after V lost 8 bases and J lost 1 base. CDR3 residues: CASAPSGRSYNEQFF. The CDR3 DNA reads TGTGCCAGCGCACCAAGCGGGAGGTCCTACAATGAGCAGTTCTTC.

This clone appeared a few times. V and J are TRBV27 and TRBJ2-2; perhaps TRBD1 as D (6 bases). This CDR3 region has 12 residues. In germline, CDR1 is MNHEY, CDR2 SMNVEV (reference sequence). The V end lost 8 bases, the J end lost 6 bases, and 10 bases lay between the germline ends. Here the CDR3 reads CASAQGPGELFF. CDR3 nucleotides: TGTGCCAGCGCACAGGGTCCCGGGGAGCTGTTTTTT.